This T cell receptor beta chain was captured in a study of shared clonotypes between healthy human individuals. Study-wide results and caveats: Across subsets, estimated richness was generally greater for naive than for memory populations.

TCRdb's copy holds only in-frame clones and misses some; the assay was immunoSEQ multiplex PCR. Of about 360,000 clones in the sample, about 73% were seen once. Trimming took 4 bases from V and 3 from J; bases not matched to a gene: 13. The CDR3 is made up of 18 amino acids. CDR1 is SGHRS and CDR2 is YFSETQ in the germline V gene. Notes on this clone: The antigen is unknown.

This chain uses TRBV5-1 with TRBJ2-3; 11 positions match TRBD2. Sample: memory CD4+ T cells sorted from blood. Subset defined: CD45RA-negative fraction. This TCR derives from a man younger than 40 in good health. This chain's CDR3 is CASSPGLLAGGETDTQYF. The CDR3 DNA follows: TGCGCCAGCAGCCCGGGACTGTTAGCGGGAGGGGAAACAGATACGCAGTATTTT.